The next 24 T cell receptor beta chains were all read from a single sample in a study of CD8 T cells in ankylosing spondylitis. TCRdb redid the calling of the 5' RACE reads with MiXCR, one entry per CDR3 protein. This table has fewer than 650,000 distinct CDR3 sequences, roughly 13% appearing once. General study findings and limits: A TCR beta motif of fewer than ten highly homologous variants appeared characteristic of ankylosing spondylitis blood.

Antigen specificity for these receptors is unknown. Sequences were obtained from blood, either unsorted or a sorted T cell fraction (not recorded which). The receptor source for this set is a male donor with ankylosing spondylitis.

The chain couples TRBV7-2 to TRBJ2-4, with 7 bases identical to TRBD1. J gave up 3 bases and V 5 bases, and 4 bases lay outside the gene matches. Germline V lookup: CDR1 SGHTA, CDR2 FQGNSA. CDR3 length: 14 amino acids. The CDR3 DNA reads TGTGCCAGCAGCCCCGGGACAGTCAAAAACATTCAGTACTTC. It encodes CASSPGTVKNIQYF.

This clonotype was found many times. V and J are TRBV7-2 and TRBJ2-1, with unresolved D. The germline gives CDR1 SGHTA, CDR2 FQGNSA. This CDR3 is built from 15 residues. V was shortened by 6 bases and J by 0 bases, with 12 bases between the two germline ends. The CDR3 DNA follows: TGTGCCAGCAGTCTGGGGATCAGCTCCTACAATGAGCAGTTCTTC. Translated: CASSLGISSYNEQFF.

This clonotype was detected many times. The rearrangement joins TRBV28 to TRBJ2-7, with D perhaps assigned TRBD1 or TRBD2 (5 bases each). The CDR3 consists of 16 residues. V gave up 8 bases and J gave up 0 bases, with 20 bases separating them. Germline lookup yields CDR1 MDHEN and CDR2 SYDVKM. CDR3 bases: TGTGCCAGCTATCGGTCCGGGACCGAACTCTCCTACGAGCAGTACTTC. This sequence encodes CASYRSGTELSYEQYF.

V is TRBV20-1 and J is TRBJ1-1; a weak D match, TRBD1 (6 bases). Trimming removed 3 bases from V and 4 bases from J, with 15 bases in between. Germline V gene data show CDR1 as DFQATT and CDR2 as SNEGSKA (reference sequence). CDR3 length: 14 amino acids. CDR3 region: CSARGDRLGTEAFF. CDR3 nucleotides: TGCAGTGCTAGGGGTGACAGGTTGGGCACTGAAGCTTTCTTT.

The chain uses TRBV24-1 and TRBJ2-2, with TRBD2 matching 12 bases. V lost 0 bases to trimming and J lost 4 bases; unmatched junction nucleotides: 2. The CDR3 sequence is 17 residues long. In germline, CDR1 is KGHDR, CDR2 SFDVKD. CDR3 protein: CATSDLGTSGPTGELFF. The CDR3 DNA follows: TGTGCCACCAGTGATTTGGGGACTAGCGGGCCCACCGGGGAGCTGTTTTTT.

This clonotype was seen at least ten times. The J gene is TRBJ2-1, the V gene TRBV5-1; D is undetermined. Germline V lookup: CDR1 SGHRS, CDR2 YFSETQ. The CDR3 contains 16 residues. V lost 0 bases, J lost 7 bases, and 17 bases lay in between. The CDR3 region has the DNA TGCGCCAGCAGCTTGGTCTTACCGACCGACGGGAATGAGCAGTTCTTC. This gives the protein CASSLVLPTDGNEQFF.

The genes are TRBV5-1 and TRBJ2-3; 9 bases line up with TRBD1. The CDR3 covers 17 residues. Germline V lookup: CDR1 SGHRS, CDR2 YFSETQ. Trimming cost V 0 bases and J 5 bases; bases outside gene matches: 10. CDR3 DNA: TGCGCCAGCAGCTTGGAAGGCAGGACAGGGGCGATAGATACGCAGTATTTT. This codes for CASSLEGRTGAIDTQYF.

This clonotype was picked up many times. The rearrangement links TRBV5-1 to TRBJ1-4, with unresolved D. Germline V lookup: CDR1 SGHRS, CDR2 YFSETQ. V was clipped by 0 bases and J by 1 base, with 10 bases between them. The CDR3 consists of 16 residues. The CDR3 sequence: CASSLVRAETNEKLFF. CDR3 nucleotides: TGCGCCAGCAGCTTGGTGAGGGCTGAAACTAATGAAAAACTGTTTTTT.

This clonotype appeared a few times. This chain joins TRBV29-1 and TRBJ1-2; D is undetermined. Germline V gene data show CDR1 as SQVTM and CDR2 as ANQGSEA. This CDR3 contains 12 residues. The V end lost 3 bases, the J end lost 3 bases, and 8 bases lay between the germline ends. The CDR3 is CSVDGSDYGYTF. The CDR3 coding sequence is TGCAGCGTTGACGGTTCTGACTATGGCTACACCTTC.

This clonotype showed up just a few times. V usage is TRBV6-1 and J usage is TRBJ2-2, with TRBD1 as a possible D gene (5 bases). From germline, CDR1 is MNHNS and CDR2 SASEGT. The V gene lost 3 bases and the J gene lost 5 bases, with 13 bases spanning the gap. This CDR3 contains 15 residues. This CDR3 reads CASSDRAHRTGELFF. CDR3 nucleotide sequence: TGTGCCAGCAGTGACAGGGCCCACCGGACCGGGGAGCTGTTTTTT.

The J gene is TRBJ1-5, the V gene TRBV5-5; D is perhaps TRBD1 (6 bases). CDR3 size: 16 residues. CDR1 and CDR2 from the germline V gene are SGHKS and YYEKEE (reference sequence). V was cut by 4 bases and J by 0 bases, with 14 bases left in between. The CDR3 is CASSDGQPYSNQPQHF. The CDR3, as DNA: TGTGCCAGCAGCGACGGACAGCCCTATAGCAATCAGCCCCAGCATTTT.

This clonotype was counted many times. This chain uses TRBV12-3 or TRBV12-4 with TRBJ2-2; D perhaps matches TRBD2 (5 bases). The CDR3 loop spans 16 amino acids. V was clipped by 1 base and J by 2 bases, with 11 bases between them. The CDR3 is CASSLVGGYNTGELFF. CDR3 coding DNA: TGTGCCAGCAGTTTAGTAGGCGGGTATAACACCGGGGAGCTGTTTTTT.

The V gene is TRBV20-1, the J gene TRBJ1-5; no firm D call. Trimming took off 5 bases at V and 3 bases at J, with 14 bases between the two ends. The CDR3 sequence is 14 residues long. Germline CDR1 DFQATT, CDR2 SNEGSKA (reference sequence). In DNA, the CDR3 is TGCAGTGCTGCATCAGGAGGTTACAATCAGCCCCAGCATTTT. Translating it yields CSAASGGYNQPQHF.

The table lists this clonotype with a few counts. The genes are TRBV7-9 and TRBJ2-4; the D gene could be TRBD1 or TRBD2 (5 bases each). The CDR3 is 13 residues long. Per germline, CDR1 SEHNR and CDR2 FQNEAQ (reference sequence). The V and J ends lost 5 bases and 6 bases respectively, with 11 bases between them. The CDR3 DNA sequence: TGTGCCAGCAGCGCCCTTGGGGGAAACATTCAGTACTTC. This encodes CASSALGGNIQYF.

The sample holds a few counts of this clonotype. This rearrangement joins TRBV7-6 to TRBJ1-1; 7 nucleotides line up with TRBD1. Trimming removed 4 bases from V and 0 bases from J; junction bases left unmatched: 5. CDR1 and CDR2 (germline): SGHVS, FNYEAQ. The CDR3 contains 15 residues. The CDR3 loop is CASSSSQGVNTEAFF. The CDR3 nucleotides read TGTGCCAGCAGCTCAAGTCAGGGGGTGAACACTGAAGCTTTCTTT.

The chain has TRBV5-6 and TRBJ2-7; D might be TRBD2 (7 bases). The CDR3 runs to 15 residues. V was trimmed by 4 bases and J by 4 bases, leaving 18 bases between them. From germline, CDR1 is SGHDT and CDR2 YYEEEE. CDR3 sequence (DNA): TGTGCCAGCAGCCCCGGGGGCGGGAGTAATTACGAGCAGTACGTC. Protein product: CASSPGGGSNYEQYV.

This clonotype was counted a few times. The chain employs TRBV5-1 and TRBJ1-4, with D maybe TRBD1 (6 bases). CDR1 and CDR2 from the germline V gene are SGHRS and YFSETQ. The CDR3 contains 14 residues. Trimming cost V 4 bases and J 4 bases, with 11 bases left between them. CDR3 sequence (DNA): TGCGCCAGCAGCCGAGGACAGTATAATGAAAAACTGTTTTTT. Translating it yields CASSRGQYNEKLFF.

The J gene is TRBJ2-2, the V gene TRBV25-1, with no clear D. The V end was cut by 0 bases, the J end by 2 bases, with 10 bases between. CDR3 size: 16 residues. Germline-derived CDR1 and CDR2 are MGHDK and SYGVNS. The CDR3 DNA sequence: TGTGCCAGCAGTGAATACGAAATACCCAACACCGGGGAGCTGTTTTTT. The encoded protein is CASSEYEIPNTGELFF. The full variable domain, completed using reference TRBV25-1 and TRBJ2-2, is EADIYQTPRYLVIGTGKKITLECSQTMGHDKMYWYQQDPGMELHLIHYSYGVNSTEKGDLSSESTVSRIRTEHFPLTLESARPSHTSQYLCASSEYEIPNTGELFFGEGSRLTVL.

The rearrangement links TRBV23-1 to TRBJ2-5; no clear D gene. TRBV23-1 is known as an ORF, though its function is uncertain. The CDR3 spans 11 residues. Trimming cost V 8 bases and J 6 bases, with 10 bases left between them. DNA for the CDR3: TGCGCCAGCGCTAGGAAGAAGACCCAGTACTTC. It translates to CASARKKTQYF.

The chain uses TRBV11-2 and TRBJ2-7; TRBD1 matches 7 bases. This CDR3 spans 12 amino acids. Per germline, CDR1 SGHAT and CDR2 FQNNGV. Trimming cost V 5 bases and J 9 bases; bases outside gene matches: 7. CDR3 sequence: CASSRDSLGQYV. The CDR3 DNA sequence: TGTGCCAGCAGCCGGGACAGCCTCGGGCAGTACGTC.

This clonotype has only a few counts. The rearrangement uses TRBV5-6 and TRBJ2-1, with TRBD2 identical over 8 bases. The trim removed 0 bases at V and 8 bases at J, leaving 7 bases unmatched. The CDR3 loop spans 15 amino acids. CDR1 is SGHDT, CDR2 YYEEEE, per germline. The CDR3 here is CASSLAGRAFDEQFF. The DNA for the CDR3 is TGTGCCAGCAGCTTGGCCGGGAGGGCCTTCGATGAGCAGTTCTTC.

This clonotype has ten or more counts. The J gene is TRBJ2-1, the V gene TRBV29-1; TRBD2 agrees at 9 bases. The germline gives CDR1 SQVTM, CDR2 ANQGSEA. V shed 0 bases, J shed 3 bases, and the junction held 6 bases outside the gene matches. The length of the CDR3 is 16 residues. CDR3 bases: TGCAGCGTTGAAGAAACGGCGGGAGGGCTCTACAATGAGCAGTTCTTC. Protein product: CSVEETAGGLYNEQFF.

The chain has TRBV13 and TRBJ2-1, with D uncertain. V gave up 6 bases and J gave up 2 bases, with 14 bases separating them. The length of the CDR3 is 15 residues. Germline V gives CDR1 PRHDT, CDR2 FYEKMQ (reference sequence). CDR3 coding DNA: TGTGCCAGCAGTGCGGTGAACCCTGCCTACAATGAGCAGTTCTTC. It yields the protein CASSAVNPAYNEQFF. The full variable domain, its missing parts supplied by reference TRBV13 and TRBJ2-1, is AAGVIQSPRHLIKEKRETATLKCYPIPRHDTVYWYQQGPGQDPQFLISFYEKMQSDKGSIPDRFSAQQFSDYHSELNMSSLELGDSALYFCASSAVNPAYNEQFFGPGTRLTVL.

This clonotype was seen ten or more times. The gene calls are TRBV30 and TRBJ2-3; D unclear. Germline V CDR1 and CDR2: GTSNPN, SVGIG (reference sequence). V was clipped by 0 bases and J by 5 bases, with 12 bases between them. There are 14 residues in the CDR3. The CDR3 DNA reads as TGTGCCTGGAGTGTAGGTTTAGCAGTAGATACGCAGTATTTT. Translating gives CAWSVGLAVDTQYF.